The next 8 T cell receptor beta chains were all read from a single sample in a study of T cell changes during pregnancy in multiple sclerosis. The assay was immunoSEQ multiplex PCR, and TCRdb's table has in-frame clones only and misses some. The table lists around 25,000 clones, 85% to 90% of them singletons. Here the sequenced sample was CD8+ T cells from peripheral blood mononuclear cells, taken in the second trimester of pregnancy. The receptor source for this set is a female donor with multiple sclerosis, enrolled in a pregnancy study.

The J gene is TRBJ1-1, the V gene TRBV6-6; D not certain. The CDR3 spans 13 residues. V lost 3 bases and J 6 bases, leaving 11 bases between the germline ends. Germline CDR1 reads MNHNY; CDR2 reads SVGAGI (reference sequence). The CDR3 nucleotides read TGTGCCAGCAGTTATTTCTCAGCGGCTGAAGCTTTCTTT. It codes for CASSYFSAAEAFF.

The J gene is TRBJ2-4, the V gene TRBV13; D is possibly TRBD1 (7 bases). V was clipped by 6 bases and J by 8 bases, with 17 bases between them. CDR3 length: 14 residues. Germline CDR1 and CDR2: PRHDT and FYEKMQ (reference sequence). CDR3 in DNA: TGTGCCAGCAGTCCCCTTGACAGGGAGGACATTCAGTACTTC. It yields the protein CASSPLDREDIQYF.

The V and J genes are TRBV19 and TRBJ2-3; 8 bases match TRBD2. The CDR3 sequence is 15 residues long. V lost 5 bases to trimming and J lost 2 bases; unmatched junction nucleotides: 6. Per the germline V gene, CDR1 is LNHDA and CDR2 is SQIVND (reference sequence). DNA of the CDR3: TGTGCCAGTAGTTTAAGCGGGGGCTTCACAGATACGCAGTATTTT. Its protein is CASSLSGGFTDTQYF. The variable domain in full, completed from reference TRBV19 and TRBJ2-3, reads DGGITQSPKYLFRKEGQNVTLSCEQNLNHDAMYWYRQDPGQGLRLIYYSQIVNDFQKGDIAEGYSVSREKKESFPLTVTSAQKNPTAFYLCASSLSGGFTDTQYFGPGTRLTVL.

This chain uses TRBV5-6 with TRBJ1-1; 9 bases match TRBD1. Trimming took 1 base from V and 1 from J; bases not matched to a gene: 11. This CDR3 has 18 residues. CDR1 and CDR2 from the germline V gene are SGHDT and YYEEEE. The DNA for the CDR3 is TGTGCCAGCAGCTTGAGTTTGGGACAGGGAAAGGCGAACACTGAAGCTTTCTTT. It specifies CASSLSLGQGKANTEAFF.

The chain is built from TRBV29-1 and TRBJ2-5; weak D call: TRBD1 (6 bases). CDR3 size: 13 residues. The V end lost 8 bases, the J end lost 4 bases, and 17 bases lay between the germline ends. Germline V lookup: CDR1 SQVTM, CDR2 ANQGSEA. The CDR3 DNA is TGCAGCTTCCACACAGGGAAGGGAGAGACCCAGTACTTC. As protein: CSFHTGKGETQYF.

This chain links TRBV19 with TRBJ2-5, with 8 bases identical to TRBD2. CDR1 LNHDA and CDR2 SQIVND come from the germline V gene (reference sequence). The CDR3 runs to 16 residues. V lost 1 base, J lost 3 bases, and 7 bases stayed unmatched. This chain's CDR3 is CASSIGRGGPKETQYF. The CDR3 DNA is TGTGCCAGTAGTATAGGACGGGGGGGCCCAAAAGAGACCCAGTACTTC.

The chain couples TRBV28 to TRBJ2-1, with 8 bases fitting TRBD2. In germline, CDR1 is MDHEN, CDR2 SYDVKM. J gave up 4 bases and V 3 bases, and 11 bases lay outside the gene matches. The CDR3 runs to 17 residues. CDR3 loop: CASSLYATGGPYNEQFF. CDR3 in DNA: TGTGCCAGCAGTTTGTACGCAACGGGGGGGCCTTACAATGAGCAGTTCTTC.

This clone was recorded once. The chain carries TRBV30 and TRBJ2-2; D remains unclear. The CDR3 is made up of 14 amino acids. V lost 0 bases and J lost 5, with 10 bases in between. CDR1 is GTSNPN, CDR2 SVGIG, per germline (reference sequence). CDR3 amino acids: CAWSVPLETGELFF. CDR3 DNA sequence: TGTGCCTGGAGTGTACCGTTAGAAACCGGGGAGCTGTTTTTT. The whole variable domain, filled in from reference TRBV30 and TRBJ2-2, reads SQTIHQWPATLVQPVGSPLSLECTVEGTSNPNLYWYRQAAGRGLQLLFYSVGIGQISSEVPQNLSASRPQDRQFILSSKKLLLSDSGFYLCAWSVPLETGELFFGEGSRLTVL.